The source of this TCR beta chain is a study of cytomegalovirus exposure and HLA in healthy donors. Study-wide results and caveats: Per a later analysis, fewer than 20,000 TCR beta sequences showed association with HLA alleles at 0.05 false discovery rate. It emerged from a later analysis that several of the most significant clusters appeared to be linked to common viral pathogens.

On this clone: The antigen is undetermined.

The PCR employed 60 Vbeta primers together with 13 Jbeta primers. Assay: immunoSEQ multiplex PCR; the TCRdb copy retains only in-frame clones and omits some. Its table lists under 50,000 clones. The CDR3 is 14 residues long. CDR1 and CDR2 from the germline V gene are LNHDA and SQIVND (reference sequence). J gave up 5 bases and V 4 bases, and 6 bases lay outside the gene matches. The V call is TRBV19, the J call TRBJ2-7; TRBD1 matches at 9 bases. Source material: PBMCs. This TCR was sampled from a male donor in good health and CMV-seronegative. CDR3 coding DNA: TGTGCCAGTAGTACCTCAGACAGGGGGGACGAGCAGTACTTC. It encodes CASSTSDRGDEQYF.